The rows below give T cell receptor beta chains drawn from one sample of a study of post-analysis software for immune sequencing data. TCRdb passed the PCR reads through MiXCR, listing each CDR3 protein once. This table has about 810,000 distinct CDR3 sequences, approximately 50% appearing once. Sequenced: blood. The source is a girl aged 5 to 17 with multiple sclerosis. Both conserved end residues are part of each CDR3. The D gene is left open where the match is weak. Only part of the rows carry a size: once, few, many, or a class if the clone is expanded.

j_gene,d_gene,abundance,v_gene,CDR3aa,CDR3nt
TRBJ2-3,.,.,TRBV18,CASSSLGTDTQYF,TGTGCCAGCAGTTCCCTGGGTACAGATACGCAGTATTTT
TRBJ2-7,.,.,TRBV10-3,CATKQREIYEQYF,TGTGCCACAAAACAGCGTGAAATCTACGAGCAGTACTTC
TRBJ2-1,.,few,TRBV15,CATSIGGPSHNEQFF,TGTGCCACCAGTATCGGGGGGCCCTCCCACAATGAGCAGTTCTTC
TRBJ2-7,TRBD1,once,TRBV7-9,CASSYDRVEGEQYF,TGTGCCAGCAGCTACGACAGGGTCGAGGGCGAGCAGTACTTC
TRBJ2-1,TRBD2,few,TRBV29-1,CSVVRTSVGNEQFF,TGCAGCGTTGTTCGGACTAGCGTAGGTAATGAGCAGTTCTTC
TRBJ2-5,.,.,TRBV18,CASSPQAGQETQYF,TGTGCCAGCTCACCGCAGGCAGGGCAAGAGACCCAGTACTTC
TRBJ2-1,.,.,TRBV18,CASSPRPQGYNEQFF,TGTGCCAGCTCACCAAGACCACAGGGATACAATGAGCAGTTCTTC
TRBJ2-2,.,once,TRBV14,CASSRDLNTGELFF,TGTGCCAGCAGTCGGGACCTAAACACCGGGGAGCTGTTTTTT
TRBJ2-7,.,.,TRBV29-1,CSVHLRGTEQYF,TGCAGCGTTCACCTACGAGGGACCGAGCAGTACTTC
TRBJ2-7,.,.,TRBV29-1,CSACGQSSYEQYF,TGCAGCGCCTGTGGCCAGTCCTCCTACGAGCAGTACTTC
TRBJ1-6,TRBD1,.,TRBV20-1,CSARDAGTGFGMSNSPLHF,TGCAGTGCTAGAGATGCCGGGACAGGGTTTGGAATGAGCAATTCACCCCTCCACTTT
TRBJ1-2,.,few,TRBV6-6,CASSYEIRRGGYTF,TGTGCCAGCAGTTACGAGATTAGACGTGGAGGCTACACCTTC
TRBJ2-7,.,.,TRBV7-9,CASSSTVGGLYEQYF,TGTGCCAGCAGTTCTACGGTTGGGGGACTCTACGAGCAGTACTTC
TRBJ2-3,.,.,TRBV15,CATSRDRAPIGTDTQYF,TGTGCCACCAGCAGAGATAGGGCGCCAATCGGGACAGATACGCAGTATTTT
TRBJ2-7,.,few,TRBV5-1,CASSLALTRGIEQYF,TGCGCCAGCAGCTTGGCTTTGACTAGGGGTATCGAGCAGTACTTC
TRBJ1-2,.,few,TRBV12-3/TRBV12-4,CASSPIDIDYGYTF,TGTGCCAGCAGCCCCATCGACATCGACTATGGCTACACCTTC
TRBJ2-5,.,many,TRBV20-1,CSARPVGAQYF,TGCAGTGCTAGGCCTGTGGGGGCCCAGTACTTC
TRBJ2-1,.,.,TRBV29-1,CSVEDRGLNGVNEQFF,TGCAGCGTTGAAGATCGCGGCCTAAATGGGGTCAATGAGCAGTTCTTC
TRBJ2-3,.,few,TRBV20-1,CSATGRTSTDTQYF,TGCAGTGCTACTGGACGGACCAGCACAGATACGCAGTATTTT
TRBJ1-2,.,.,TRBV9,CASSGRQWGTDYGYTF,TGTGCCAGCAGCGGTAGACAATGGGGGACGGACTATGGCTACACCTTC
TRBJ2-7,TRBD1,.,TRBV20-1,CSASKRTGLYEQYF,TGCAGTGCAAGCAAAAGGACAGGGTTATACGAGCAGTACTTC
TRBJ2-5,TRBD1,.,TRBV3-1,CASSQNRQGGETQYF,TGTGCCAGCAGCCAGAACAGACAGGGGGGAGAGACCCAGTACTTC
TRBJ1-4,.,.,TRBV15,CATSSGRAAANEKLFF,TGTGCCACCAGCAGTGGCAGGGCGGCAGCTAATGAAAAACTGTTTTTT
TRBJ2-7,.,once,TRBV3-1,CASSQDAAYEQYF,TGTGCCAGCAGCCAAGACGCCGCCTACGAGCAGTACTTC
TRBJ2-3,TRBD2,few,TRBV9,CASSVGGGNTDTQYF,TGTGCCAGCAGCGTAGGCGGGGGAAACACAGATACGCAGTATTTT
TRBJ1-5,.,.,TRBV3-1,CASSQAGYNQPQHF,TGTGCCAGCAGCCAGGCGGGGTACAATCAGCCCCAGCATTTT
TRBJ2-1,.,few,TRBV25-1,CASSELGGGGSYNEQFF,TGTGCCAGCAGTGAGCTCGGGGGTGGAGGCTCCTACAATGAGCAGTTCTTC
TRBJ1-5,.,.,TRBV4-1,CASSQTHALGPQHF,TGCGCCAGCAGCCAAACACATGCTCTAGGGCCCCAGCATTTT
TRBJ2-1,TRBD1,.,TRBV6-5,CASSRPPGQGDNEQFF,TGTGCCAGCAGCCGACCACCGGGACAGGGGGACAATGAGCAGTTCTTC
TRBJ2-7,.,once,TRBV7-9,CASSFGRHSSYEQYF,TGTGCCAGCAGCTTTGGCCGACACAGCTCCTACGAGCAGTACTTC
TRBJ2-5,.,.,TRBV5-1,CASSLDPATQETQYF,TGCGCTAGCAGCTTGGATCCGGCAACCCAAGAGACCCAGTACTTC
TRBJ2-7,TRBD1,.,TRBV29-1,CSVKGQGVYEQYF,TGCAGCGTGAAGGGACAGGGGGTCTACGAGCAGTACTTC
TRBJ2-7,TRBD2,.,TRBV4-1,CASSQGGTSGSLPYEQYF,TGCGCCAGCAGCCAAGGGGGGACTAGCGGGAGTCTTCCCTACGAGCAGTACTTC
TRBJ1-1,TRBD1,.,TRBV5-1,CASSLVVGSGGTEAFF,TGCGCCAGCAGCTTGGTCGTGGGGTCAGGGGGCACTGAAGCTTTCTTT
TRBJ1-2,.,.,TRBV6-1,CASSEMGAYGYTF,TGTGCCAGCAGTGAAATGGGAGCCTATGGCTACACCTTC
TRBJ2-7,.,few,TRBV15,CATSGRQRIYEQYF,TGTGCCACCAGCGGTCGACAGCGAATCTACGAGCAGTACTTC
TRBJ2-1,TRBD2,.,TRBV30,CAAPGLAYNEQFF,TGTGCCGCCCCGGGACTAGCTTACAATGAGCAGTTCTTC
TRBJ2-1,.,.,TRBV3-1,CASSLQAGEQFF,TGTGCCAGCAGCCTGCAAGCGGGTGAGCAGTTCTTC
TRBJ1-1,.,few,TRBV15,CATSRVRPGAGAEAFF,TGTGCCACCAGCAGAGTCCGACCAGGGGCAGGGGCTGAAGCTTTCTTT
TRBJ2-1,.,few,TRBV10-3,CAISVAGGNEQFF,TGTGCCATCAGTGTAGCCGGGGGCAATGAGCAGTTCTTC
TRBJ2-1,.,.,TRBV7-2,CASSLGPAGNEQFF,TGTGCCAGCAGCTTAGGACCAGCAGGCAATGAGCAGTTCTTC
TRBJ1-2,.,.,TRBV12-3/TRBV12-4,CASSPKVGAGAGYTF,TGTGCCAGCAGTCCCAAGGTCGGGGCGGGAGCTGGCTACACCTTC
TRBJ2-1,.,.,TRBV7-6,CASSWSNEQFF,TGTGCCAGCAGCTGGAGCAATGAGCAGTTCTTC
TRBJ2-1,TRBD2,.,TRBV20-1,CSARDLQREAETQFF,TGCAGTGCTAGAGATCTCCAGCGGGAGGCGGAGACCCAGTTCTTC
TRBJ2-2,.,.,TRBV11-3,CASSLERRVSNPGELFF,TGTGCCAGCAGCTTAGAACGGAGGGTATCGAACCCCGGGGAGCTGTTTTTT
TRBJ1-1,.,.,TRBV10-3,CATAGTGNTEAFF,TGTGCCACCGCCGGGACTGGAAACACTGAAGCTTTCTTT
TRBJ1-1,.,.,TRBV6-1,CASSEIQGRRGMNTEAFF,TGTGCCAGCAGTGAAATACAGGGAAGACGGGGAATGAACACTGAAGCTTTCTTT
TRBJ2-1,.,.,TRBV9,CASNDRDAEQFF,TGTGCCAGCAACGACCGGGACGCGGAGCAGTTCTTC
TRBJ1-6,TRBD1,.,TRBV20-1,CSARAQDREKSPLHF,TGCAGTGCTAGAGCCCAGGACAGGGAGAAGTCACCCCTCCACTTT
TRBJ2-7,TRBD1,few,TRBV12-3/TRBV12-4,CASTRDRAYEQYF,TGTGCCAGCACTAGGGACAGGGCTTACGAGCAGTACTTC